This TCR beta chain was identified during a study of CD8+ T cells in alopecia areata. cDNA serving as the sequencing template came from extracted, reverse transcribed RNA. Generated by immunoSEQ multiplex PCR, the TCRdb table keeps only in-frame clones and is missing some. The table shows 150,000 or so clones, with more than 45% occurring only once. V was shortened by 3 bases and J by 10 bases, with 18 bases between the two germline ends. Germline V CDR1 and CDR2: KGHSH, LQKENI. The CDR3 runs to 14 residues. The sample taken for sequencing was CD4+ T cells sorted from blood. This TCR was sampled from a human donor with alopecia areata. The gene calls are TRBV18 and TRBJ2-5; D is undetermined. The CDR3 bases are TGTGCCAGCTCACCTCAAGATATGGATTTCAGCCAGTACTTC. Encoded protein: CASSPQDMDFSQYF.